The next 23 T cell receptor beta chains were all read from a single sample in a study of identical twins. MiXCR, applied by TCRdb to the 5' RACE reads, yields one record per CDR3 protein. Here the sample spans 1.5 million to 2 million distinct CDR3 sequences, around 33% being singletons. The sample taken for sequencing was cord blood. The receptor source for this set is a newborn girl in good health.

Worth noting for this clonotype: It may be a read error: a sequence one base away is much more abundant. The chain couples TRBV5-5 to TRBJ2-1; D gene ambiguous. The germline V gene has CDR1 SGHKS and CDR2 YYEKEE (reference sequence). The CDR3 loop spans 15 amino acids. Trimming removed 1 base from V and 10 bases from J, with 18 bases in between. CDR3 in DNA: TGTGCCAGCAGCTTGACGGATTACATATCCTACGAGCAGTTCTTC. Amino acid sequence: CASSLTDYISYEQFF. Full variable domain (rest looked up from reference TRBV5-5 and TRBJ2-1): DAGVTQSPTHLIKTRGQQVTLRCSPISGHKSVSWYQQVLGQGPQFIFQYYEKEERGRGNFPDRFSARQFPNYSSELNVNALLLGDSALYLCASSLTDYISYEQFFGPGTRLTVL.

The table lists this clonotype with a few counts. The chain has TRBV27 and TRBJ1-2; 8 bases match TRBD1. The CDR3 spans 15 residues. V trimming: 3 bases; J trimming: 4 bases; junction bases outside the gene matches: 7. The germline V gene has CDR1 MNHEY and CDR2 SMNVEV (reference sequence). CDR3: CASSFRAGGSYGYTF. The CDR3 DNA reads TGTGCCAGCAGTTTTCGGGCAGGGGGCAGCTATGGCTACACCTTC.

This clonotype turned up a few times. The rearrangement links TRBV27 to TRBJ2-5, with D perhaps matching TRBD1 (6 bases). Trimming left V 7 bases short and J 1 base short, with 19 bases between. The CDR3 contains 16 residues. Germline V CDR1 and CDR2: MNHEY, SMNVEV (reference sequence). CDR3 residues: CASKPWSRQAQETQYF. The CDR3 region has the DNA TGTGCCAGCAAACCCTGGTCTCGACAGGCCCAAGAGACCCAGTACTTC.

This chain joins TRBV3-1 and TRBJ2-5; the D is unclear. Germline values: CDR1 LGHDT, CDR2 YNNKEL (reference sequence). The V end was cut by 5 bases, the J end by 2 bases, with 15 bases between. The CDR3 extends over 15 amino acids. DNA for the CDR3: TGTGCCAGCAGCTACAATTACCGACCTCAAGAGACCCAGTACTTC. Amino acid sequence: CASSYNYRPQETQYF.

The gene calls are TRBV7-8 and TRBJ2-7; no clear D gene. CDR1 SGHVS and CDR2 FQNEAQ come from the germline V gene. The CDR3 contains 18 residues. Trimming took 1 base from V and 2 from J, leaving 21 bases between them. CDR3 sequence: CASSLVRHSRASTYEQYF. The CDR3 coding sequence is TGTGCCAGCAGCTTAGTCCGTCACTCCCGCGCCAGTACCTACGAGCAGTACTTC.

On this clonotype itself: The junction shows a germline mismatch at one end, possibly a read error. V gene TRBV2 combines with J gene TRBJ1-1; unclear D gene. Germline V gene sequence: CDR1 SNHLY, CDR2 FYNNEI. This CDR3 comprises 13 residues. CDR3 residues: CASSEEGQAEAFF. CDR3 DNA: TGTGCCAGCAGCGAAGAAGGGCAAGCTGAAGCTTTCTTT.

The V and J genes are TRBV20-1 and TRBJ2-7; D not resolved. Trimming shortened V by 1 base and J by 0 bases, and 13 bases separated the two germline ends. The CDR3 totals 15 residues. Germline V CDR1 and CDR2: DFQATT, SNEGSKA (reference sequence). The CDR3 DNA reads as TGCAGTGCTAGAGTGTCACGCCAAGGCTCCTACGAGCAGTACTTC. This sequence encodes CSARVSRQGSYEQYF.

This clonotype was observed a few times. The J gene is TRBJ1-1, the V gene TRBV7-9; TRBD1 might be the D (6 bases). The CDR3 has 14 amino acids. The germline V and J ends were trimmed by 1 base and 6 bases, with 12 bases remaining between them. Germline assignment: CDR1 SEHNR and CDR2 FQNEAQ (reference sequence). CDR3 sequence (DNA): TGTGCCAGCAGCTTAGGGGGGAACAGGGCTGAAGCTTTCTTT. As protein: CASSLGGNRAEAFF.

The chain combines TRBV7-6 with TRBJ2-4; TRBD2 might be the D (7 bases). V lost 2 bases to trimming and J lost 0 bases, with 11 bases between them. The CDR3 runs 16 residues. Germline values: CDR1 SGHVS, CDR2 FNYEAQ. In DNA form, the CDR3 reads TGTGCCAGCAGCTTACGGGGGGCCCTAGCCAAAAACATTCAGTACTTC. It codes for CASSLRGALAKNIQYF.

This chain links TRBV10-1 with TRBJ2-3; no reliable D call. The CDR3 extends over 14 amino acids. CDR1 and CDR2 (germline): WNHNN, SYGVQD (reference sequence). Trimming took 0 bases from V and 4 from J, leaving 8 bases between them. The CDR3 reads CASSESQSPDTQYF. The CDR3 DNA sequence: TGCGCCAGCAGTGAGTCCCAGTCTCCAGATACGCAGTATTTT.

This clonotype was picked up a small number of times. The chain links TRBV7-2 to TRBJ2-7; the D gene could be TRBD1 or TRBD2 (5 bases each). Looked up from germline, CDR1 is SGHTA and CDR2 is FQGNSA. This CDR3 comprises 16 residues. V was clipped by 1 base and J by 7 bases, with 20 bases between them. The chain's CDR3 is CASSLGAGLMRGEQYF. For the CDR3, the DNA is TGTGCCAGCAGCTTAGGTGCAGGCCTGATGAGGGGTGAGCAGTACTTC. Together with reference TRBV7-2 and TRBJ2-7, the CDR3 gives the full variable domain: GAGVSQSPSNKVTEKGKDVELRCDPISGHTALYWYRQSLGQGLEFLIYFQGNSAPDKSGLPSDRFSAERTGGSVSTLTIQRTQQEDSAVYLCASSLGAGLMRGEQYFGPGTRLTVT.

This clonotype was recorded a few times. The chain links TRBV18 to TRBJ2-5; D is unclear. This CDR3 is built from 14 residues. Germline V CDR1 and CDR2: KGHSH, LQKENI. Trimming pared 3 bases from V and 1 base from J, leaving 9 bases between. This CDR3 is CASSPWIPQETQYF. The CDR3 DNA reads TGTGCCAGCTCACCTTGGATTCCCCAAGAGACCCAGTACTTC.

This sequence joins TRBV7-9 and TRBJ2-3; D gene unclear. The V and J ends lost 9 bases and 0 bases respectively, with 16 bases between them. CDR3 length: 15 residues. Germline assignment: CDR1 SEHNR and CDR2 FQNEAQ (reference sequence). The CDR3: CAREPRLPSTDTQYF. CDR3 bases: TGTGCCAGGGAACCCCGACTGCCTAGCACAGATACGCAGTATTTT.

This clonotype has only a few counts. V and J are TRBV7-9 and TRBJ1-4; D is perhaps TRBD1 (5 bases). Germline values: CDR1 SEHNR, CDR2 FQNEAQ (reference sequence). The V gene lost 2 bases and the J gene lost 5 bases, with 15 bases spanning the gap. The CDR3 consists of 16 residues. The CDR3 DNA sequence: TGTGCCAGCAGCTTATTTCGGCGCAGGGTGAATGAAAAACTGTTTTTT. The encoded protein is CASSLFRRRVNEKLFF.

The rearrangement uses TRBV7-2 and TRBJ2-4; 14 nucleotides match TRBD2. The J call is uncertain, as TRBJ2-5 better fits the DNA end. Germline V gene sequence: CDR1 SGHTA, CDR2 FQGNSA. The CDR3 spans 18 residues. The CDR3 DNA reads TGTGCCAGCAGCCTAGGGACTAGCGGGAGTAGGGTGCTGGAGACCCAGTACTTC. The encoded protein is CASSLGTSGSRVLETQYF.

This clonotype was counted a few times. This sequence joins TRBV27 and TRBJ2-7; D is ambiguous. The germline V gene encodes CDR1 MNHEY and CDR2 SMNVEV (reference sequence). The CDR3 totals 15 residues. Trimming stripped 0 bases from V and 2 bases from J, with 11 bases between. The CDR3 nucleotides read TGTGCCAGCAGTTTATCGAAGTCTGTGGCCTACGAGCAGTACTTC. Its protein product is CASSLSKSVAYEQYF.

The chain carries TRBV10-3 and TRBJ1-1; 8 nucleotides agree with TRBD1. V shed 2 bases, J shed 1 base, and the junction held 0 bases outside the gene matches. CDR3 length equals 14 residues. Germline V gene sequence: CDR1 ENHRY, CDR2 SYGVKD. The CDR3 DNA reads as TGTGCCATCAGTGAGGACAGGGGGAACACTGAAGCTTTCTTT. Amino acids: CAISEDRGNTEAFF.

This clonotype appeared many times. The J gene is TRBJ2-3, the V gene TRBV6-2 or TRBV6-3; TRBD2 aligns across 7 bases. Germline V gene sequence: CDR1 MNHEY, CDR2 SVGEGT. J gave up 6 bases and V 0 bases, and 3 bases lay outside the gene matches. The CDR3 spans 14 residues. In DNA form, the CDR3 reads TGTGCCAGCAGTTACTCTCTAGCGGCGGATACGCAGTATTTT. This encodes CASSYSLAADTQYF.

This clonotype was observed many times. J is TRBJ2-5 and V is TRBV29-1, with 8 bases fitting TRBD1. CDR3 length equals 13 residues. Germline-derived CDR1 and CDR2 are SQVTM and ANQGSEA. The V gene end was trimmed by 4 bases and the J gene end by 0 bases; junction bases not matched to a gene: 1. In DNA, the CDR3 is TGCAGCGTTGTGGACAGGGACCAAGAGACCCAGTACTTC. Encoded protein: CSVVDRDQETQYF.

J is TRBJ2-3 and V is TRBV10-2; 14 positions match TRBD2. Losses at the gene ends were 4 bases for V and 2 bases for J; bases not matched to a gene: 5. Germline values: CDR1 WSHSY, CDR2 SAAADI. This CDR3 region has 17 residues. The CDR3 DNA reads TGCGCCAGCAGTGGACTAGCGGGGGGGCTTGACACAGATACGCAGTATTTT. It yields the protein CASSGLAGGLDTDTQYF.

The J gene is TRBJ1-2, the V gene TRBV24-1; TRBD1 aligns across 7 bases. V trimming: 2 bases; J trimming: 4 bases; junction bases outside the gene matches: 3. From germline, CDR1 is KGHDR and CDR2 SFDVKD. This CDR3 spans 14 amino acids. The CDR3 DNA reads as TGTGCCACCAGTGATTCCGCAGGGGGCTATGGCTACACCTTC. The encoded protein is CATSDSAGGYGYTF.

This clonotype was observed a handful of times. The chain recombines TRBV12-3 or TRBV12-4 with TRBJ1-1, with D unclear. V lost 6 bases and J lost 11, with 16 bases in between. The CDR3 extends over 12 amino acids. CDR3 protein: CASRTKSFRAFF. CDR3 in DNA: TGTGCCAGCAGAACCAAATCCTTTCGGGCTTTCTTT.

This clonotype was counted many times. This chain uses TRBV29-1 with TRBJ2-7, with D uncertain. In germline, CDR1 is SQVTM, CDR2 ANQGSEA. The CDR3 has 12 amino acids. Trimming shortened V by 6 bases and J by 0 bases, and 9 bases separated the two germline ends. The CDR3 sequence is CSVKSSSYEQYF. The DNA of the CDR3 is TGCAGCGTCAAAAGTTCCTCCTACGAGCAGTACTTC.